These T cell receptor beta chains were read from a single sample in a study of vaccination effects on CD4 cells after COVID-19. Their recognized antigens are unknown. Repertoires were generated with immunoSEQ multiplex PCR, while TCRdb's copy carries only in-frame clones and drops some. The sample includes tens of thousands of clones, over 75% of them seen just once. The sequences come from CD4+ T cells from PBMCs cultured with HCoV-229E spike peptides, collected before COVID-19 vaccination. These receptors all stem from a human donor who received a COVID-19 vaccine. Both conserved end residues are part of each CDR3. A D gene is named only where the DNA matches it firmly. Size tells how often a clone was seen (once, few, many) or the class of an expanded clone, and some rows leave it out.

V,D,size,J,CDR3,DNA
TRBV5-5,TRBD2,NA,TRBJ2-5,CASSLGGTSARAAQYF,TGTGCCAGCAGCTTGGGAGGGACTAGTGCTAGAGCGGCCCAGTACTTC
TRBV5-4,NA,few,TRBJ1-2,CASSLAGANYGYTF,TGTGCCAGCAGCTTGGCTGGTGCTAACTATGGCTACACCTTC
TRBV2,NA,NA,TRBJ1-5,CASGRSDNQPQHF,TGTGCCAGCGGAAGGTCGGACAATCAGCCCCAGCATTTT
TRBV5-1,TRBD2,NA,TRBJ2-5,CASSPRTSGGEETQYF,TGCGCCAGCAGCCCCAGGACTAGCGGGGGGGAAGAGACCCAGTACTTC
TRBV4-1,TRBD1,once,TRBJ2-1,CASSQPWTGGYNEQFF,TGCGCCAGCAGCCAACCTTGGACAGGGGGCTACAATGAGCAGTTCTTC
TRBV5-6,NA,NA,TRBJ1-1,CASTPFQNTEAFF,TGTGCCAGCACCCCTTTCCAGAACACTGAAGCTTTCTTT
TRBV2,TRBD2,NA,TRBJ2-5,CASSAGRRGQETQYF,TGTGCCAGCAGTGCCGGCCGGCGGGGGCAAGAGACCCAGTACTTC
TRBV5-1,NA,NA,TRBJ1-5,CASSLWGGEQPQHF,TGCGCCAGCAGCTTGTGGGGCGGGGAGCAGCCCCAGCATTTT
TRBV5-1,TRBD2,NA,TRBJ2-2,CASSSNSGGATGELFF,TGCGCCAGCAGCTCCAATAGCGGGGGGGCCACCGGGGAGCTGTTTTTT
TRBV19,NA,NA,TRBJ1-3,CASSIRPGHSGNTIYF,TGTGCCAGTAGTATACGACCCGGACACTCTGGAAACACCATATATTTT
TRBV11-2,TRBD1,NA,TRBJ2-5,CASSLEMVRSGTGSLGTQYF,TGTGCCAGCAGCTTAGAAATGGTGCGGTCCGGGACAGGCTCCCTGGGGACCCAGTACTTC
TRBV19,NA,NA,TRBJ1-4,CASKPQYNEKLFF,TGTGCCAGTAAACCACAGTACAATGAAAAACTGTTTTTT
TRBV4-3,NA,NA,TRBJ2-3,CASSGRGDTQYF,TGCGCCAGCAGCGGTCGGGGGGATACGCAGTATTTT
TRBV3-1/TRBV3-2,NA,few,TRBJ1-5,CASSQDTGHQPQHF,TGTGCCAGCAGCCAAGACACAGGGCATCAGCCCCAGCATTTT
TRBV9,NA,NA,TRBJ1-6,CASSLTAGNSPLHF,TGTGCCAGCAGCCTGACCGCGGGTAATTCACCCCTCCACTTT
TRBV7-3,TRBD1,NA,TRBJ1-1,CASSVTGYTEAFF,TGTGCCAGCAGCGTGACAGGGTACACTGAAGCTTTCTTT
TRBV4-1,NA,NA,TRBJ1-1,CASSLWSGNPEAFF,TGCGCCAGCAGCCTCTGGTCAGGGAATCCTGAAGCTTTCTTT
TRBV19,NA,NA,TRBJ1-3,CASTSGSSGNTIYF,NA
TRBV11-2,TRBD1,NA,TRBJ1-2,CASSLEGGTGYGYTF,TGTGCCAGCAGCTTAGAGGGTGGGACAGGTTATGGCTACACCTTC
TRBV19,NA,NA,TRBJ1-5,CASSLTGRQPQHF,TGTGCCAGTAGTCTCACAGGGCGTCAGCCCCAGCATTTT
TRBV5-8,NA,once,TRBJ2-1,CASSLSRKGGYEQFF,TGTGCCAGCAGCTTGAGTCGCAAAGGGGGGTATGAGCAGTTCTTC
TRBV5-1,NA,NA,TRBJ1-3,CASSLAVSGGNTIYF,TGCGCCAGCAGCTTGGCTGTGTCAGGGGGAAACACCATATATTTT
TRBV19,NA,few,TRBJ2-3,CASRVTSSTDTQYF,TGTGCCAGTAGAGTTACGTCTAGCACAGATACGCAGTATTTT
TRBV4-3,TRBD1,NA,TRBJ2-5,CASSPYLGTGAAYQETQYF,TGCGCCAGCAGCCCCTACCTTGGGACAGGGGCTGCGTACCAAGAGACCCAGTACTTC
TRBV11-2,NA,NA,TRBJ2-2,CASSLALGPNTGELFF,TGTGCCAGCAGCTTAGCTCTGGGACCGAACACCGGGGAGCTGTTTTTT
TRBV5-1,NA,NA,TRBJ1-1,CASSFNSGQRNTEAFF,TGCGCCAGCAGCTTTAATTCAGGGCAGAGGAACACTGAAGCTTTCTTT
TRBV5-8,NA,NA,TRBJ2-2,CASSSDRLQTGELFF,TGTGCCAGCAGCTCGGACAGACTCCAAACCGGGGAGCTGTTTTTT
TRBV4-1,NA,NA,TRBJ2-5,CASSQVGGPETQYF,TGCGCCAGCAGCCAAGTCGGGGGGCCAGAGACCCAGTACTTC
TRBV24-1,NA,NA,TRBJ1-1,CATKETGGNTEAFF,TGTGCCACCAAAGAAACTGGGGGGAACACTGAAGCTTTCTTT
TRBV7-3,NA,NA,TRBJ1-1,CASRPTMNTEAFF,TGTGCCAGCAGACCCACCATGAACACTGAAGCTTTCTTT
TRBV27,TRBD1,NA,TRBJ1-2,CASRGQSNYGYTF,TGTGCCAGCAGGGGACAGAGTAACTATGGCTACACCTTC
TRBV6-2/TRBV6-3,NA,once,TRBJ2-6,CASSPVGSGANVLTF,TGTGCCAGCAGCCCTGTAGGGTCTGGGGCCAACGTCCTGACTTTC
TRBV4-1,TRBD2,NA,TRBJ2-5,CASSQSPSGVGTQYF,TGCGCCAGCAGCCAAAGCCCTAGCGGGGTTGGGACCCAGTACTTC